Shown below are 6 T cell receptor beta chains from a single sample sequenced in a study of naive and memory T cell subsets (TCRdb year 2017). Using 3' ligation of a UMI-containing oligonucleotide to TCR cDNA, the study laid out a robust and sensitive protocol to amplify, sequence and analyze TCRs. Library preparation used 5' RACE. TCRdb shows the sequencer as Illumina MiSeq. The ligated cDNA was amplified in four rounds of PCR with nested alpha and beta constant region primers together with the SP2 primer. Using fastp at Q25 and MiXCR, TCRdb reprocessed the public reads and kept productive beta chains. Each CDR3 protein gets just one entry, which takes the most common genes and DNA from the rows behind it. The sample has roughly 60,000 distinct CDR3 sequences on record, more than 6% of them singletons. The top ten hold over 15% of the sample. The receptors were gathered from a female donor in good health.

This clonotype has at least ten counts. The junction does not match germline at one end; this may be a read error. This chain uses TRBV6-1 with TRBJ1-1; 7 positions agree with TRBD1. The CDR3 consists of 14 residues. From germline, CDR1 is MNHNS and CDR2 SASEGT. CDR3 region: CASSTQTGNPEAFF. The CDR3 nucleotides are TGTGCCAGCAGTACCCAGACAGGGAACCCTGAAGCTTTCTTT.

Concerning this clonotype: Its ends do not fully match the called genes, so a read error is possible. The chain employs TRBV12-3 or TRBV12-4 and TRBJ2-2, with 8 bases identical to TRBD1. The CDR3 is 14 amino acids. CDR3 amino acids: CASKPRQGTGEPFF. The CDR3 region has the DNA TGTGCCAGCAAGCCTCGACAGGGGACCGGGGAGCCGTTTTTT.

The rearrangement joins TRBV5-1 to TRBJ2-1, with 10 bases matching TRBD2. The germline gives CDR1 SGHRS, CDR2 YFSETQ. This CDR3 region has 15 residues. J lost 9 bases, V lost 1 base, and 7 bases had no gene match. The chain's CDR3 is CASSLMLAGESEQFF. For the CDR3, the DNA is TGCGCCAGCAGCTTGATGCTAGCGGGAGAGAGTGAGCAGTTCTTC.

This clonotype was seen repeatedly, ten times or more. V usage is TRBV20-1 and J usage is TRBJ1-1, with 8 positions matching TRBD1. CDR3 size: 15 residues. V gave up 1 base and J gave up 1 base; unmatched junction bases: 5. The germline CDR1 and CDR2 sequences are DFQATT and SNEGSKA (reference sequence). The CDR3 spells CSARGGTGWNTEAFF. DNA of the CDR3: TGCAGTGCTAGAGGGGGGACAGGTTGGAACACTGAAGCTTTCTTT.

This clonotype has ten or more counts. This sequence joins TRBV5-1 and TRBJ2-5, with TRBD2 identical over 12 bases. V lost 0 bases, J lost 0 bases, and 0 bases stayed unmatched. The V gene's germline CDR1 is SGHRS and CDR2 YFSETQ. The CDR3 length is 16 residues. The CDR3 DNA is TGCGCCAGCAGCTTGGGGACTAGCGGGAACCAAGAGACCCAGTACTTC. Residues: CASSLGTSGNQETQYF.

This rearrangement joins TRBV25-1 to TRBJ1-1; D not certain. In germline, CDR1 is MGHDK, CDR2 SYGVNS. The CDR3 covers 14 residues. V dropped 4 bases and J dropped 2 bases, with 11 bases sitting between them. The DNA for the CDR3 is TGTGCCAGCAGTGTTGGCGGATTAAACACTGAAGCTTTCTTT. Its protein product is CASSVGGLNTEAFF.